Reported below is one T cell receptor (beta chain). The data originate from a study of shared clonotypes between healthy human individuals. Turning to the study itself: CD4 naive cells filled three plates per donor, CD4 memory three, CD8 naive two and CD8 memory one.

Germline lookup yields CDR1 SEHNR and CDR2 FQNEAQ (reference sequence). This CDR3 is built from 15 residues. V shed 5 bases and J shed 0 bases, with 11 bases lying between them. For every subset, genomic DNA was evenly distributed across several immunoSEQ plates. The protocol was immunoSEQ multiplex PCR, while the TCRdb copy is restricted to in-frame clones and leaves out a portion. The table includes roughly 2.5 million clones, around nine tenths detected once. Sequencing was carried out using naive CD4+ T cells sorted from blood. Subset indicated: CD45RA+ positively selected. This receptor was taken from a man between 18 and 29 years old in good health. This chain joins TRBV7-9 and TRBJ1-3; D uncertain. CDR3 sequence (DNA): TGTGCCAGCAGCGCCTCGGGGAGCTCTGGAAACACCATATATTTT. Amino acid sequence: CASSASGSSGNTIYF. The entire variable domain, with the rest obtained from reference TRBV7-9 and TRBJ1-3, is as follows: DTGVSQNPRHKITKRGQNVTFRCDPISEHNRLYWYRQTLGQGPEFLTYFQNEAQLEKSRLLSDRFSAERPKGSFSTLEIQRTEQGDSAMYLCASSASGSSGNTIYFGEGSWLTVV.